This entry is about one T cell receptor beta chain. CDR1 and CDR2 (germline): SGHTA, FQGTGA. The CDR3 runs 17 residues. V shed 5 bases, J shed 0 bases, and the junction held 11 bases outside the gene matches. This entry is derived from a study of blood T cell repertoires in COVID-19. Profiled with immunoSEQ multiplex PCR; TCRdb holds only in-frame clones, not every one. The table lists about 260,000 clones, about nine tenths of them singletons. The sequenced material came from peripheral blood. The chain is built from TRBV7-3 and TRBJ1-1; 8 bases agree with TRBD1. This TCR was sampled from a man aged 60-69 years who had recovered from COVID-19. The CDR3 loop reads CASSLGAGGPLNTEAFF. The DNA for the CDR3 is TGTGCCAGCAGCCTCGGGGCAGGGGGCCCCTTGAACACTGAAGCTTTCTTT.